The 14 T cell receptor beta chains in this list originate from one sample, sequenced in a study of radiation and T cells in renal cell carcinoma. TCRdb's copy holds only in-frame clones and misses some; the assay was immunoSEQ multiplex PCR. The sample shows about 74,000 clones, 70% to 90% of them seen only once. The time point here: blood 4 weeks post-SBRT, at nephrectomy. As for treatment: 15 Gy SBRT to primary tumor, nephrectomy 4 weeks later. Sequenced here: blood, sampled from a patient whose treatment included radiotherapy and nephrectomy. These receptors all stem from a woman aged 70 to 79 with renal cell carcinoma.

The chain links TRBV6-5 to TRBJ1-2, with D possibly TRBD1 on 5 matching bases. Per the germline V gene, CDR1 is MNHEY and CDR2 is SVGAGI. Trimming left V 5 bases short and J 0 bases short, with 10 bases between. This CDR3 has 14 amino acids. CDR3 in DNA: TGTGCCAGCAGTCTCGGGACGACTAACTATGGCTACACCTTC. Translated, it gives CASSLGTTNYGYTF.

The chain carries TRBV30 and TRBJ1-1, with D unresolved. V dropped 4 bases and J dropped 4 bases, with 7 bases sitting between them. The length of the CDR3 is 11 residues. CDR1 is GTSNPN, CDR2 SVGIG, per germline (reference sequence). The CDR3 DNA reads TGTGCCTGGAATGATGTCACTGAAGCTTTCTTT. It encodes CAWNDVTEAFF.

This clone appeared once. In DNA, the CDR3 is TGTGCCAGCACCCCGCAGGGGACCTATAATTCACCCCTCCACTTT. Protein product: CASTPQGTYNSPLHF. The chain joins TRBV11-1 to TRBJ1-6; D might be TRBD1 (6 bases). The V gene lost 7 bases and the J gene lost 2 bases, with 12 bases spanning the gap. Germline V gives CDR1 SGHAT, CDR2 FQDESV (reference sequence). This CDR3 comprises 15 residues.

The rearrangement links TRBV7-2 to TRBJ1-2; 7 bases match TRBD1. This CDR3 has 13 amino acids. V lost 5 bases, J lost 3 bases, and 3 bases stayed unmatched. Per germline, CDR1 SGHTA and CDR2 FQGNSA. This CDR3 is CASSPGTDYGYTF. CDR3 nucleotides: TGTGCCAGCAGCCCAGGGACAGACTATGGCTACACCTTC. The entire variable domain, with the rest obtained from reference TRBV7-2 and TRBJ1-2, is as follows: GAGVSQSPSNKVTEKGKDVELRCDPISGHTALYWYRQSLGQGLEFLIYFQGNSAPDKSGLPSDRFSAERTGGSVSTLTIQRTQQEDSAVYLCASSPGTDYGYTFGSGTRLTVV.

The genes are TRBV7-2 and TRBJ2-5, with D hard to call. There are 13 residues in the CDR3. V lost 1 base and J lost 5, with 8 bases in between. CDR1 is SGHTA, CDR2 FQGNSA, per germline. The CDR3 coding sequence is TGTGCCAGCAGCTTAGACTATGGGGAGACCCAGTACTTC. Its translation is CASSLDYGETQYF. The entire variable domain, with the rest obtained from reference TRBV7-2 and TRBJ2-5, is as follows: GAGVSQSPSNKVTEKGKDVELRCDPISGHTALYWYRQSLGQGLEFLIYFQGNSAPDKSGLPSDRFSAERTGGSVSTLTIQRTQQEDSAVYLCASSLDYGETQYFGPGTRLLVL.

The chain employs TRBV20-1 and TRBJ1-1, with D uncertain. The CDR3 is made up of 11 amino acids. Trimming removed 3 bases at V and 3 bases at J, with 5 bases between. Germline lookup yields CDR1 DFQATT and CDR2 SNEGSKA (reference sequence). The CDR3 region is CSASTYTEAFF. CDR3 DNA sequence: TGCAGTGCTAGTACATACACTGAAGCTTTCTTT.

The CDR3 region has the DNA TGTGCCAGCGGAGGGGGGTCAAACACCATATATTTT. Protein sequence: CASGGGSNTIYF. This rearrangement joins TRBV7-9 to TRBJ1-3; maybe TRBD1 (6 bases). V was shortened by 8 bases and J by 6 bases, with 11 bases between the two germline ends. The CDR3 contains 12 residues. The germline CDR1 and CDR2 sequences are SEHNR and FQNEAQ (reference sequence).

This clone was found once. The V and J genes are TRBV5-6 and TRBJ2-1, with 10 nucleotides matching TRBD2. Trimming cost V 5 bases and J 0 bases; bases outside gene matches: 11. The germline CDR1 and CDR2 sequences are SGHDT and YYEEEE. There are 18 residues in the CDR3. CDR3 region: CASSPYALAGASYNEQFF. The CDR3 DNA is TGTGCCAGCAGTCCCTACGCGCTAGCGGGGGCCTCCTACAATGAGCAGTTCTTC.

This chain joins TRBV7-9 and TRBJ1-1; D not resolved. CDR3 length equals 15 residues. V lost 1 base and J 1 base, leaving 10 bases between the germline ends. Germline assignment: CDR1 SEHNR and CDR2 FQNEAQ (reference sequence). Written as DNA, the CDR3 is TGTGCCAGCAGCTTAGATGTCCCACCGAACACTGAAGCTTTCTTT. Translation: CASSLDVPPNTEAFF.

This clone has only one observation. The rearrangement joins TRBV6-5 to TRBJ1-4; no firm D call. Trimming left V 5 bases short and J 4 bases short, with 8 bases between. The germline V gene has CDR1 MNHEY and CDR2 SVGAGI. CDR3 size: 13 residues. The CDR3 DNA follows: TGTGCCAGCAGTCCACTCAGTAATGAAAAACTGTTTTTT. Translated: CASSPLSNEKLFF.

This chain uses TRBV18 with TRBJ2-5; perhaps TRBD1 as D (5 bases). Germline V CDR1 and CDR2: KGHSH, LQKENI. Trimming removed 2 bases from V and 2 bases from J, with 9 bases in between. This CDR3 region has 14 residues. The DNA for the CDR3 is TGTGCCAGCTCACCAGCAGGGTTACAAGAGACCCAGTACTTC. Protein sequence: CASSPAGLQETQYF.

This clone appeared once. This chain uses TRBV7-9 with TRBJ2-7; D is undetermined. CDR1 SEHNR and CDR2 FQNEAQ come from the germline V gene (reference sequence). The CDR3 consists of 15 residues. The ends were cut back, 1 base at V and 2 bases at J, with 12 bases in the middle. CDR3 loop: CASSLGNGPAYEQYF. The CDR3 nucleotides are TGTGCCAGCAGCTTAGGAAATGGCCCAGCCTACGAGCAGTACTTC.

The chain couples TRBV7-8 to TRBJ2-3; possible D gene TRBD2, 6 bases. Germline V gene lookup returns CDR1 SGHVS and CDR2 FQNEAQ. The CDR3 has 15 residues. The V end was cut by 6 bases, the J end by 1 base, with 14 bases between. The CDR3 coding sequence is TGTGCCAGCAGACCCGCTTGGGGGGGCACAGATACGCAGTATTTT. It encodes CASRPAWGGTDTQYF.

The chain employs TRBV7-2 and TRBJ2-1, with a tentative D call TRBD1 (6 bases). The germline V and J ends were trimmed by 3 bases and 5 bases, with 11 bases remaining between them. The CDR3 sequence is 14 residues long. Germline values: CDR1 SGHTA, CDR2 FQGNSA. The CDR3 nucleotides read TGTGCCAGCAGCTTCAGGGGAAGGCACAATGAGCAGTTCTTC. Protein: CASSFRGRHNEQFF.